The text below deals with one TCR beta chain. Its binding antigen is unknown. It has no much larger one-base neighbor in the sample; base qualities were not kept. V loses 1 base of germline sequence and J loses 5 bases, and the interval between the two ends is 10 bases. Including cysteine and phenylalanine, the CDR3 has 13 amino acids. Left in the record is the CDR3 DNA by itself, 39 bases read in frame from the first base. CDR1 and CDR2, looked up from the germline V gene, are SQVTM and ANQGSEA. This sample is drawn from a study of yellow fever vaccine responses in identical twins listed by TCRdb under 2018. About the full investigation: Focusing on identical twins, the study followed the T cell clones that responded to the vaccine, and did so with precision.

The study at large found these results: The T cell response to vaccination in identical twins was reported by the authors to appear partly convergent and partly personalized.

Libraries were constructed by RT-PCR. TCRdb names Illumina HiSeq 2500 as the instrument used. TCRdb applied fastp at Q25 and MiXCR to the public reads, then kept only in-frame beta chains. When rows share a CDR3 protein, they turn into one entry using the most common DNA and genes. This sample holds about 17,000 distinct CDR3 sequences; around 70% were observed only once. The leading ten clones occupy 2.2% of the sample. Sequences were derived from T cells from blood (PBMCs), unsorted or a sorted subset (not recorded which), sampled before or after yellow fever vaccination (not recorded which). This TCR was recovered from a woman under 30 who received the yellow fever vaccine. Donor details come from another sample of the same person, matched by shared clones. Recombination connected TRBV29-1 to TRBJ2-3, with the D segment identity uncertain. Here the CDR3 is given as CSVEGAQLDTQYF. The DNA sequence reads TGCAGCGTTGAAGGGGCACAATTAGATACGCAGTATTTT.